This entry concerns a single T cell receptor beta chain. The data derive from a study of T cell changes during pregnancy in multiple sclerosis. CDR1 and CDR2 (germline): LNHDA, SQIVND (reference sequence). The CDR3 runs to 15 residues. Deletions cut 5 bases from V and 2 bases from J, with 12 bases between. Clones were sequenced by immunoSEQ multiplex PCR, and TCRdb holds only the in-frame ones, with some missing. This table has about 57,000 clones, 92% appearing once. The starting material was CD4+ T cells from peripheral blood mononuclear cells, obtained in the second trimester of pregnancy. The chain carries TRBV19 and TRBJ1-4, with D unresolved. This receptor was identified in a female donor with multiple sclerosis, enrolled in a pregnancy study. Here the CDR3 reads CASSLRGLTNEKLFF. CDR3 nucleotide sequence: TGTGCCAGTAGTTTGAGAGGGCTGACTAATGAAAAACTGTTTTTT.